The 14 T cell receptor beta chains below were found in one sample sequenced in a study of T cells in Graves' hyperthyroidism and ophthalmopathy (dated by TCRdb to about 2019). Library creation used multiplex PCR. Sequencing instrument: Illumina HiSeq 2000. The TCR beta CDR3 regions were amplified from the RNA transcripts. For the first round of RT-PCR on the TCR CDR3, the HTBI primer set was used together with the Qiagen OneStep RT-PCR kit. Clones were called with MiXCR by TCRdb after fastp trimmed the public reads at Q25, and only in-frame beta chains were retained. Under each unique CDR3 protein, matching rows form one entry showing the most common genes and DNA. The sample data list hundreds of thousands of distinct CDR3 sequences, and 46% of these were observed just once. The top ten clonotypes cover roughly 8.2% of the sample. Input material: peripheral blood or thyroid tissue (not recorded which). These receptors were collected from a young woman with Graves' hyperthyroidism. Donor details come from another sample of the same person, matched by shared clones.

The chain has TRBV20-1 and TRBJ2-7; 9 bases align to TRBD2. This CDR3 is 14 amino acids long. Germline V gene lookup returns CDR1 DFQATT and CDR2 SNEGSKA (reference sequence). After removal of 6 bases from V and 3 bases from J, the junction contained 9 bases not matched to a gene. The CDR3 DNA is TGCAGTGCGCACCTAGCGGGGCTCAGCTACGAGCAGTACTTC. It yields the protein CSAHLAGLSYEQYF.

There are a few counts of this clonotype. CDR3 amino acids: CASSFHRAGNTIYF. DNA for the CDR3: TGTGCCAGCAGTTTCCACAGGGCTGGAAACACCATATATTTT. The V and J genes are TRBV12-3 or TRBV12-4 and TRBJ1-3, with a tentative D call TRBD1 (6 bases). V dropped 3 bases and J dropped 2 bases, with 8 bases sitting between them. CDR3 length: 14 amino acids.

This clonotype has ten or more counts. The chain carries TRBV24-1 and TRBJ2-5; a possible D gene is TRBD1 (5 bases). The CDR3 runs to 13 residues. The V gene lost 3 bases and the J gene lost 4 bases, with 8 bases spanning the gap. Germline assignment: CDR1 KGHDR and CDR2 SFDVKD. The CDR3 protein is CATSDPRAETQYF. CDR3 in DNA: TGTGCCACCAGTGATCCCAGGGCAGAGACCCAGTACTTC.

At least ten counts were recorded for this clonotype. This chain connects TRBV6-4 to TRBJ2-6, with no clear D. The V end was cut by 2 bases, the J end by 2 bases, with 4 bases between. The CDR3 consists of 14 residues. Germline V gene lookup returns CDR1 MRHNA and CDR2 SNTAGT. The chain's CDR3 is CASSDRAGANVLTF. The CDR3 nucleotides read TGTGCCAGCAGTGACAGGGCTGGGGCCAACGTCCTGACTTTC.

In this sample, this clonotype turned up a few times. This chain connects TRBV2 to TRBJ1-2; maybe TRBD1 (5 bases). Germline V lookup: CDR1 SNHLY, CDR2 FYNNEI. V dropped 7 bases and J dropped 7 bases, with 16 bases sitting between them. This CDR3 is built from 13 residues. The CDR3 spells CASNRGSSLGYTF. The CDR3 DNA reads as TGTGCCAGCAATAGGGGCTCGTCTCTTGGCTACACCTTC.

The chain's CDR3 is CASSPGTGGPQTEKLFF. In DNA form, the CDR3 reads TGTGCCAGCAGCCCCGGGACAGGGGGCCCGCAGACTGAAAAACTGTTTTTT. This rearrangement joins TRBV7-3 to TRBJ1-4; 12 bases are a match to TRBD1. This CDR3 has 17 amino acids. V was pared by 5 bases and J by 7 bases, with 11 bases of the junction left unmatched. CDR1 SGHTA and CDR2 FQGTGA come from the germline V gene.

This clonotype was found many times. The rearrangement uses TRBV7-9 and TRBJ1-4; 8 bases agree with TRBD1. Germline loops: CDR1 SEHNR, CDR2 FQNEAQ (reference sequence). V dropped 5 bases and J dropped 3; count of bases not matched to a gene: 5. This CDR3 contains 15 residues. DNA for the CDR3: TGTGCCAGCAGCGTTTCGACAGGGGCTAATGAAAAACTGTTTTTT. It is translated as CASSVSTGANEKLFF.

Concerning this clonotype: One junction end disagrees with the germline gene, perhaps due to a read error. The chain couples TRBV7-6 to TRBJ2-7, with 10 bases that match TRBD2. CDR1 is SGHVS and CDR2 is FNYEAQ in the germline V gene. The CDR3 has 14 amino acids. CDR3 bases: TGTGCCAGCAGCAAAGCGGGAGGGTCCTCCGAGCAGTACTTC. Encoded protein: CASSKAGGSSEQYF.

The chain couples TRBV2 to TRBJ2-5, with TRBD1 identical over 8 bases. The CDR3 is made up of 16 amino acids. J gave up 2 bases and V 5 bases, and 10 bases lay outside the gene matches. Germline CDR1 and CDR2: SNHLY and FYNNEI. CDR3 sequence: CASSKRTGSRQETQYF. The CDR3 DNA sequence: TGTGCCAGCAGTAAAAGGACAGGGTCCCGACAAGAGACCCAGTACTTC.

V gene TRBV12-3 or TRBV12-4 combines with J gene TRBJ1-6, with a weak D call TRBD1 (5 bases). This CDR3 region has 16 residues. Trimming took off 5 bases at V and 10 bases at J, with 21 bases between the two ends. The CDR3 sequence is CASSTSGAARGSPLHF. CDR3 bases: TGTGCCAGCAGTACCTCGGGAGCGGCTCGGGGCTCACCCCTCCACTTT.

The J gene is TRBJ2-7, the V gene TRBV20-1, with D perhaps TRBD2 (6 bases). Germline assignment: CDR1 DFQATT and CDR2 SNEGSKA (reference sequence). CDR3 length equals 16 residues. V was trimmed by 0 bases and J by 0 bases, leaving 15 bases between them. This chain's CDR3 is CSARDRREASSYEQYF. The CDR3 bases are TGCAGTGCTAGAGATCGCAGGGAGGCGAGCTCCTACGAGCAGTACTTC.

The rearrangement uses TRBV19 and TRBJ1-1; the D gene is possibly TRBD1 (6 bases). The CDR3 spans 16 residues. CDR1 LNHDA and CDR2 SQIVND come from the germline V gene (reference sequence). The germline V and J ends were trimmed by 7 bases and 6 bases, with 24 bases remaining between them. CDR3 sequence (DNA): TGTGCCAGTACCGAACACCGAGGGGGGGGCCGGCCTGAAGCTTTCTTT. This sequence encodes CASTEHRGGGRPEAFF.

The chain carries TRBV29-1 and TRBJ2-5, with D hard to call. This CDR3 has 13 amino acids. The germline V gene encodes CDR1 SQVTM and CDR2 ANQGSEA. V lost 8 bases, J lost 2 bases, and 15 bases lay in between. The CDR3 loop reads CSSYSSTQETQYF. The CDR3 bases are TGCAGCAGTTACTCTAGTACTCAAGAGACCCAGTACTTC.

DNA for the CDR3: TGTGCCAGCAGACGGACAGGGGAAGAGACCCAGTACTTC. Its protein product is CASRRTGEETQYF. V usage is TRBV2 and J usage is TRBJ2-5, with 9 bases identical to TRBD1. CDR1 and CDR2 (germline): SNHLY, FYNNEI. The CDR3 has 13 residues. The trim removed 6 bases at V and 3 bases at J, leaving 2 bases unmatched.